This T cell receptor beta chain emerged from a study of blood T cell repertoires in COVID-19. Looked up from germline, CDR1 is SEHNR and CDR2 is FQNEAQ (reference sequence). The CDR3 loop spans 13 amino acids. The V and J ends lost 7 bases and 5 bases, in that order; junction bases with no gene match: 7. Authors' processing steps: Quantification of nucleated cells was approximated via reference gene primer amplification. Assay used: immunoSEQ multiplex PCR; TCRdb lists only in-frame clones, some missing. The V and J calls and the clone size are those of that table, but D and trimming were determined from the DNA. The sample carries about 120,000 clones, 85% recorded once.

The V gene is TRBV7-9, the J gene TRBJ1-1; 7 nucleotides agree with TRBD1. The clonotype originates from a woman of 80 years or more with acute or convalescent COVID-19. Source material: peripheral blood. CDR3 nucleotide sequence: TGTGCCAGCAACCTAGGGGGCGGTACTGAAGCTTTCTTT. This gives the protein CASNLGGGTEAFF.